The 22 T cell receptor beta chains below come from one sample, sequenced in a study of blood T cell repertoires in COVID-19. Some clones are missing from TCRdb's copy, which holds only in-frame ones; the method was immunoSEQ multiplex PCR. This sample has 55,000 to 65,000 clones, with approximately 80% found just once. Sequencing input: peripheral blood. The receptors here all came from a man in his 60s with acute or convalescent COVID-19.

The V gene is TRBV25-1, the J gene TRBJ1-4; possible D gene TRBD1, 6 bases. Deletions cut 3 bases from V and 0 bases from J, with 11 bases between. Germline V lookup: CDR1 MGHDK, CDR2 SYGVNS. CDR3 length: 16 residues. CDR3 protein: CASSEDRLATNEKLFF. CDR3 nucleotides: TGTGCCAGCAGTGAGGACAGACTTGCAACTAATGAAAAACTGTTTTTT. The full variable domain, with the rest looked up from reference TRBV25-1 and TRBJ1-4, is EADIYQTPRYLVIGTGKKITLECSQTMGHDKMYWYQQDPGMELHLIHYSYGVNSTEKGDLSSESTVSRIRTEHFPLTLESARPSHTSQYLCASSEDRLATNEKLFFGSGTQLSVL.

In DNA, the CDR3 is TGTGCCAGCAGTGATGCAGGGGTGATTGGGGAAAACATTCAGTACTTC. Amino acid sequence: CASSDAGVIGENIQYF. This chain uses TRBV25-1 with TRBJ2-4, with a weak D call TRBD1 (6 bases). The CDR3 spans 16 residues. Trimming took 3 bases from V and 5 from J, leaving 17 bases between them. The V gene's germline CDR1 is MGHDK and CDR2 SYGVNS.

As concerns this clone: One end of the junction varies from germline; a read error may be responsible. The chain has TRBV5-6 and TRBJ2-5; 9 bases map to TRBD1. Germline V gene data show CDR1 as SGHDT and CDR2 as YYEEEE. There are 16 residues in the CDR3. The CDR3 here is CASSFGQGMGQEAQYF. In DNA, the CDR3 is TGTGCCAGCAGCTTCGGACAGGGGATGGGGCAAGAGGCCCAGTACTTC.

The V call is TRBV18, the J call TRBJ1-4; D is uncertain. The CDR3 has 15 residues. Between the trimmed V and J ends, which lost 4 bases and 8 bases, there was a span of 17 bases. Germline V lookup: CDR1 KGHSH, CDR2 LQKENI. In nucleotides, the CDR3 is TGTGCCAGCTCACGAAGAAACCCCGAGAGGGAAAAACTGTTTTTT. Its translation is CASSRRNPEREKLFF.

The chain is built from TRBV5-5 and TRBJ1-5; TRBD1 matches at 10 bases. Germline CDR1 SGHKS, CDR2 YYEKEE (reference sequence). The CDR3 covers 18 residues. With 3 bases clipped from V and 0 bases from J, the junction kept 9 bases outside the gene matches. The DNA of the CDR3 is TGTGCCAGCAGCTCCTGGACAGGGGGGACCTATAGCAATCAGCCCCAGCATTTT. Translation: CASSSWTGGTYSNQPQHF.

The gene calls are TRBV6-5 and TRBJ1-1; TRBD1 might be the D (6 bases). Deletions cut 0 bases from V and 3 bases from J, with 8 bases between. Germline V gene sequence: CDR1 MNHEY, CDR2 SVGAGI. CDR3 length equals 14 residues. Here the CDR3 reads CASSYSHRDTEAFF. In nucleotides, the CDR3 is TGTGCCAGCAGTTACTCCCACAGGGACACTGAAGCTTTCTTT.

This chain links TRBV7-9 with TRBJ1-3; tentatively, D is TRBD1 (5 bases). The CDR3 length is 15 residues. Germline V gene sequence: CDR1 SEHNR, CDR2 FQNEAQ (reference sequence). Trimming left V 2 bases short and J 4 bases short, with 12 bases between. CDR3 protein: CASSLPGPGGNTIYF. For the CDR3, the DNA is TGTGCCAGCAGCTTACCTGGCCCAGGGGGAAACACCATATATTTT.

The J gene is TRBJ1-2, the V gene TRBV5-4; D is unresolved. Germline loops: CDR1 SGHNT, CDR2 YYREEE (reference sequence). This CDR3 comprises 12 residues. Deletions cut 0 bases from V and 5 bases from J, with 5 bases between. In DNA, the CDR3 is TGTGCCAGCAGCTTGGGGCGGTATGGCTACACCTTC. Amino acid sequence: CASSLGRYGYTF.

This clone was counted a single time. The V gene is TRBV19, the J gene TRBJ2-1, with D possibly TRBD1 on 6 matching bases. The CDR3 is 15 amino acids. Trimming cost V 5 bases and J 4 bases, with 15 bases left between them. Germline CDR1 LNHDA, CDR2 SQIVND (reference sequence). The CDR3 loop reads CASSLQPGHYNEQFF. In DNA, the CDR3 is TGTGCCAGTAGTCTACAACCGGGACATTACAATGAGCAGTTCTTC. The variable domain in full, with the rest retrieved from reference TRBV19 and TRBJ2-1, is DGGITQSPKYLFRKEGQNVTLSCEQNLNHDAMYWYRQDPGQGLRLIYYSQIVNDFQKGDIAEGYSVSREKKESFPLTVTSAQKNPTAFYLCASSLQPGHYNEQFFGPGTRLTVL.

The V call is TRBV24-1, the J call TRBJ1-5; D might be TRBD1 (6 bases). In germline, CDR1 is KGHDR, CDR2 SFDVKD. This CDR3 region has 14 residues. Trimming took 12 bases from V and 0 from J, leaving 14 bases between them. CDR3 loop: CASGGGPSNQPQHF. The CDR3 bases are TGTGCCTCCGGTGGGGGCCCTAGCAATCAGCCCCAGCATTTT.

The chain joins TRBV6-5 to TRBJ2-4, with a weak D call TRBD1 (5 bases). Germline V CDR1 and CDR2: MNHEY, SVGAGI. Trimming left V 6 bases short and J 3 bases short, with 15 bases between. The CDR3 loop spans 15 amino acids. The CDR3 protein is CASSGSGWDKNIQYF. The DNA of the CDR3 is TGTGCCAGCAGCGGATCAGGGTGGGACAAAAACATTCAGTACTTC.

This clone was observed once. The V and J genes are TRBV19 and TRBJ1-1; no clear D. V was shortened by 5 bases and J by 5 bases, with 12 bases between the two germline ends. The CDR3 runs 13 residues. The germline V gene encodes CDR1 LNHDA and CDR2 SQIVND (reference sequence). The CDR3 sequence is CASSPLRSTEAFF. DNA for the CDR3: TGTGCCAGTAGTCCTCTGAGAAGTACTGAAGCTTTCTTT.

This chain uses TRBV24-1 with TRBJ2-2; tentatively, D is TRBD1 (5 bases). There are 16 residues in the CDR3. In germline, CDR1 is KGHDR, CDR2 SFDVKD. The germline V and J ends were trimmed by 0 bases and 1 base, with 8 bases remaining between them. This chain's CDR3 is CATSDLGQGNTGELFF. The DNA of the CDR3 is TGTGCCACCAGTGATTTGGGGCAGGGGAACACCGGGGAGCTGTTTTTT.

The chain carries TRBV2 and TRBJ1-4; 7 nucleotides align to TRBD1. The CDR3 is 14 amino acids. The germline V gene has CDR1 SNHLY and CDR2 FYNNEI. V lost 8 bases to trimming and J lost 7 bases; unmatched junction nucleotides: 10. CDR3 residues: CASEGTVRGEKLFF. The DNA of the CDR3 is TGTGCCAGCGAGGGGACAGTTAGGGGTGAAAAACTGTTTTTT.

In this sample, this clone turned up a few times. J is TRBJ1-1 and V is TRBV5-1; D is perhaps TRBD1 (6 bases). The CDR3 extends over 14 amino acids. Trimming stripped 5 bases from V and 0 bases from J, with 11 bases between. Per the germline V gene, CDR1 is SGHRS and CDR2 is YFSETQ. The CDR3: CASSPGHLNTEAFF. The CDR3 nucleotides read TGCGCCAGCAGTCCGGGACACTTGAACACTGAAGCTTTCTTT.

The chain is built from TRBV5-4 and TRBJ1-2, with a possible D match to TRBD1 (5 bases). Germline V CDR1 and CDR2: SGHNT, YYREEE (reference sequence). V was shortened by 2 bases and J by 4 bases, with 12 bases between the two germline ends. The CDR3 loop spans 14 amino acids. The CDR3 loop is CASSFPREGYGYTF. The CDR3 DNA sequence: TGTGCCAGCAGCTTCCCCAGGGAAGGCTATGGCTACACCTTC.

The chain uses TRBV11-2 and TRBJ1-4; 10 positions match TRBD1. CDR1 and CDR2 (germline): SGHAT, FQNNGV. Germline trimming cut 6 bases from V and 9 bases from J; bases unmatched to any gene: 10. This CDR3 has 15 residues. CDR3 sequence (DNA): TGTGCCAGCAGGTCTATCCGGGACAGGGGTCAAAAACTGTTTTTT. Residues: CASRSIRDRGQKLFF. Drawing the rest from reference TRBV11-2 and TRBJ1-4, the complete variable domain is EAGVAQSPRYKIIEKRQSVAFWCNPISGHATLYWYQQILGQGPKLLIQFQNNGVVDDSQLPKDRFSAERLKGVDSTLKIQPAKLEDSAVYLCASRSIRDRGQKLFFGSGTQLSVL.

The CDR3: CASSQVWGAGGLTDTQYF. The CDR3 nucleotides read TGCGCCAGCAGCCAAGTATGGGGAGCGGGGGGGTTAACAGATACGCAGTATTTT. This rearrangement joins TRBV4-1 to TRBJ2-3, with 10 bases identical to TRBD2. Unmatched junction bases numbered 10, after V lost 1 base and J lost 3 bases. Germline loops: CDR1 MGHRA, CDR2 YSYEKL. The CDR3 spans 18 residues.

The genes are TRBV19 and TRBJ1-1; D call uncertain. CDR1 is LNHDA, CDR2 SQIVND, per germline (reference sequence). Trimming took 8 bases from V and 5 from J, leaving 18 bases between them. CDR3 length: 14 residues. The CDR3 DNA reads TGTGCCAGTGAATCGGGATCCCGGGGTACTGAAGCTTTCTTT. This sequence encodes CASESGSRGTEAFF.

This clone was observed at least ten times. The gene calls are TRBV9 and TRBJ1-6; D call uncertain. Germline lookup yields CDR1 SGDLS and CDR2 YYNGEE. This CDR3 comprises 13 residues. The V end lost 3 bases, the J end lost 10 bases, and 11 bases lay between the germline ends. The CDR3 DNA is TGTGCCAGCAGCGGGATGGGAGAGTCACCCCTCCACTTT. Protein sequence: CASSGMGESPLHF.

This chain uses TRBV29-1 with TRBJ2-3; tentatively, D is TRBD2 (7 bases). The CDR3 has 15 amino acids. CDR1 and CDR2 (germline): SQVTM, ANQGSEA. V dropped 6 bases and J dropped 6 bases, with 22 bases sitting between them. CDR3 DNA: TGCAGCGTCGAGTGGTTGGGCGGGGGCAGGGATACGCAGTATTTT. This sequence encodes CSVEWLGGGRDTQYF.

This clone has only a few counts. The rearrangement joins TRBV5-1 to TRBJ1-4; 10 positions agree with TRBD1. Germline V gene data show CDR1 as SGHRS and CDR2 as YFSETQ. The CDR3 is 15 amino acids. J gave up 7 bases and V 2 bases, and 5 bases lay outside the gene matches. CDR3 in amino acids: CASSLGTGDGEKLFF. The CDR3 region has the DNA TGCGCCAGCAGCTTAGGGACAGGGGACGGTGAAAAACTGTTTTTT.